This TCR beta chain was captured in a study of shared clonotypes between healthy human individuals. Clones were read by immunoSEQ multiplex PCR, and TCRdb kept only the in-frame ones, dropping some. The table has roughly 1,100,000 clones, about 75% seen once. The CDR3 length is 15 residues. Trimming removed 0 bases at V and 4 bases at J, with 13 bases between. Looked up from germline, CDR1 is MNHEY and CDR2 is SVGAGI. Sequences were obtained from memory CD4+ T cells sorted from blood. Subset of the sample: CD45RA-negative fraction. The TCR originated in a man younger than 35 in good health. The chain recombines TRBV6-5 with TRBJ2-7; no clear D gene. The CDR3 is CASSYSSVTAYEQYF. The CDR3 DNA sequence: TGTGCCAGCAGTTACTCTTCGGTCACCGCGTACGAGCAGTACTTC.